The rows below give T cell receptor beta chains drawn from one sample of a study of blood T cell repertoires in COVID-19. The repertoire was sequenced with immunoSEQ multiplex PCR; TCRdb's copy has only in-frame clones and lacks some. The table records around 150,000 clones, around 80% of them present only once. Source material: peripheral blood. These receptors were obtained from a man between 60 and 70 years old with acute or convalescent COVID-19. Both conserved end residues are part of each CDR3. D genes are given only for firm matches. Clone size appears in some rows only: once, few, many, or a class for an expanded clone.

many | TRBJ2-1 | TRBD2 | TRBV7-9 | TGTGCCAGCAGCCCCGCTACCCGGGGGGGATGTTTCTTC | CASSPATRGGCFF
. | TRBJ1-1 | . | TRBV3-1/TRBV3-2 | TGTGCCAGCATGGGGGGATCCACTGAAGCTTTCTTT | CASMGGSTEAFF
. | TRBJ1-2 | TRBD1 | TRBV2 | TGTGCCAGCAGGGGGGACAGACTTTATGGCTACACCTTC | CASRGDRLYGYTF
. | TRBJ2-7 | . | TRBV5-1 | TGCGCCAGCAGCTTGAGATCAGGCGAAGGATCCTACGAGCAGTACTTC | CASSLRSGEGSYEQYF
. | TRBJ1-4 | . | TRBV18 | TGTGCCAGCTCACCTGGGGCGGCTAATGAAAAACTGTTTTTT | CASSPGAANEKLFF
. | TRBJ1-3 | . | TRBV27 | TGTGCCAGCAGTACCGCCGATAGGACAGCTGGAAACACCATATATTTT | CASSTADRTAGNTIYF
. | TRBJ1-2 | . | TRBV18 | TGTGCCAGCTCACAAGGACAGAGAGATGGCTACACCTTC | CASSQGQRDGYTF
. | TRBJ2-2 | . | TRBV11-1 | TGTGCCAGCACTTCAGGGAAAGCCGGGGAGCTGTTTTTT | CASTSGKAGELFF
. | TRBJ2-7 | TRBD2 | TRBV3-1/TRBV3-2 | TGTGCCAGCAGCCAAGATCTAGCGGGGGCTTCCTACGAGCAGTACTTC | CASSQDLAGASYEQYF
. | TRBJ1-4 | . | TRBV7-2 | TGTGCCAGCAGCTTAAGTCAGGGCATTTATGAAAAACTGTTTTTT | CASSLSQGIYEKLFF